The rows below give T cell receptor beta chains drawn from one sample of a study of glioma-infiltrating T cells. One entry per CDR3 protein results from TCRdb running MiXCR on the multiplex PCR reads. The sample holds some 130,000 distinct CDR3 sequences, under 25% seen once. The sequencing sample was made of glioma tissue, nonneoplastic brain tissue, or PBMCs (not recorded which). The receptors were gathered from a human donor with low-grade glioma or glioblastoma, undergoing nonglioma brain surgery, or in good health (not recorded which). Each CDR3 is given with its conserved first and last residue. A D gene is named only where the DNA matches it firmly. Not all rows give a size; the values are once, few, many and, for expanded clones, a class.

>TRBV24-1|-|TRBJ2-5|few
CATSDLRGTQYF
TGTGCCACCAGTGATTTGCGGGGGACCCAGTACTTC
>TRBV6-5|-|TRBJ2-3|few
CASSVTAVGTDTQYF
TGTGCCAGCAGCGTAACAGCGGTCGGCACAGATACGCAGTATTTT
>TRBV28|-|TRBJ1-5|few
CASSLRAGYQPQHF
TGTGCCAGCAGTTTGAGGGCAGGCTATCAGCCCCAGCATTTT
>TRBV6-1|-|TRBJ1-2|many
CASFGGGGGYTF
TGTGCCAGCTTCGGCGGGGGGGGTGGCTACACCTTC
>TRBV4-1|-|TRBJ1-2|many
CASSQVTNYGYTF
TGCGCCAGCAGCCAAGTTACTAACTATGGCTACACCTTC
>TRBV7-2|-|TRBJ2-3|few
CASSRTNGTDTQYF
TGTGCCAGCAGCAGGACTAACGGCACAGATACGCAGTATTTT
>TRBV27|-|TRBJ1-2|few
CASTPQFGTRSFYGYTF
TGTGCCAGCACCCCCCAGTTTGGGACAAGAAGCTTTTATGGCTACACCTTC
>TRBV3-1|TRBD1|TRBJ1-1|-
CASSQPGTGWAEAFF
TGTGCCAGCAGCCAACCCGGGACAGGTTGGGCTGAAGCTTTCTTT
>TRBV2|-|TRBJ2-2|-
CASSLARPLGTANTGELFF
TGTGCCAGCAGCTTAGCGCGTCCTTTGGGGACTGCGAACACCGGGGAGCTGTTTTTT
>TRBV2|TRBD1|TRBJ1-1|-
CASSEGQGAAEAFF
TGTGCCAGCAGTGAAGGACAGGGTGCGGCTGAAGCTTTCTTT
>TRBV20-1|-|TRBJ1-2|-
CSAREGPSNYGYTF
TGCAGTGCTAGAGAGGGACCATCTAACTATGGCTACACCTTC
>TRBV6-6|-|TRBJ1-3|few
CASSYDGIGVLSGNTIYF
TGTGCCAGCAGTTACGACGGGATAGGGGTCCTCTCTGGAAACACCATATATTTT
>TRBV7-2|TRBD1|TRBJ2-3|many
CASLRDRGQDTQYF
TGTGCCAGCCTCAGGGACAGGGGGCAAGATACGCAGTATTTT
>TRBV12-3/TRBV12-4|TRBD1|TRBJ1-4|-
CASRPGQRWWDEKLFF
TGTGCCAGCAGGCCGGGACAGCGCTGGTGGGATGAAAAACTGTTTTTT
>TRBV28|-|TRBJ1-1|many
CASRPTDNEAFF
TGTGCCAGCAGGCCCACAGATAATGAAGCTTTCTTT
>TRBV6-2/TRBV6-3|TRBD2|TRBJ2-1|many
CASSYQRGGPYNEQFF
TGTGCCAGCAGTTATCAACGGGGGGGCCCGTACAATGAGCAGTTCTTC
>TRBV5-1|-|TRBJ1-3|-
CASSQDLTGWNTIYF
TGCGCCAGCAGCCAGGATCTCACCGGCTGGAACACCATATATTTT
>TRBV20-1|-|TRBJ1-2|-
CSARSLGAASCGYTF
TGCAGTGCAAGATCCCTCGGGGCGGCTTCCTGTGGCTACACCTTC
>TRBV5-4|-|TRBJ2-1|few
CASSPETGTFYNEQFF
TGTGCCAGCAGCCCAGAGACCGGGACGTTTTACAATGAGCAGTTCTTC